The present T cell receptor (beta chain) was sequenced within a study of identifying expanded T cells in peripheral blood. Produced via immunoSEQ multiplex PCR; TCRdb's table is partial and in-frame only. The sample consists of tens of thousands of clones, 84% of them appearing once. The CDR3 totals 13 residues. CDR1 and CDR2 (germline): LNHDA, SQIVND (reference sequence). Trimming removed 6 bases at V and 8 bases at J, with 16 bases between. This chain links TRBV19 with TRBJ1-2, with TRBD1 as a possible D gene (5 bases). Material for sequencing was blood. The sequence derives from a person aged 18 to 69 in good health. The CDR3 is CASSLAGDGGYTF. CDR3 nucleotides: TGTGCCAGTAGCCTCGCCGGGGACGGAGGCTACACCTTC.